The 8 T cell receptor beta chains presented below share a single source sample, sequenced in a study of blood T cell repertoires in COVID-19. Sequencing used immunoSEQ multiplex PCR; TCRdb keeps in-frame clones, though not all of them. There are 490,000 or so clones in the sample; more than 85% occur only once, and 6.5% to 8.5% lies in the top ten. Sequences were obtained from PBMCs or T cells enriched from blood (not recorded which). The receptors originated from a woman aged 60-70 years who had recovered from COVID-19.

The genes are TRBV3-1 (or the pseudogene TRBV3-2) and TRBJ2-3; TRBD2 agrees at 10 bases. The V gene end was trimmed by 6 bases and the J gene end by 1 base; junction bases not matched to a gene: 4. Per the germline V gene, CDR1 is LGHDT and CDR2 is YNNKEL (reference sequence). The CDR3 has 15 amino acids. Here the CDR3 DNA reads TGTGCCAGCAGACTCAGCGGGGGGGGCACAGATACGCAGTATTTT. As protein: CASRLSGGGTDTQYF.

This chain connects TRBV11-3 to TRBJ1-2; 7 nucleotides agree with TRBD1. V was pared by 3 bases and J by 7 bases, with 5 bases of the junction left unmatched. Germline-derived CDR1 and CDR2 are SGHNT and YENEEA. CDR3 length: 13 residues. CDR3 nucleotides: TGTGCCAGCAGCTTCACCCAGGGGGGTGGCTACACCTTC. Its protein product is CASSFTQGGGYTF.

The CDR3 DNA reads as TGCAGTGCTAGTCGGGGGAGCTACGAGCAGTACGTC. This codes for CSASRGSYEQYV. V usage is TRBV20-1 and J usage is TRBJ2-7, with a weak D call TRBD2 (6 bases). Germline assignment: CDR1 DFQATT and CDR2 SNEGSKA (reference sequence). The CDR3 spans 12 residues. Trimming stripped 3 bases from V and 3 bases from J, with 9 bases between.

The chain joins TRBV18 to TRBJ2-6; 11 bases are shared with TRBD1. Germline trimming cut 2 bases from V and 0 bases from J; bases unmatched to any gene: 0. The CDR3 runs 17 residues. Germline V gives CDR1 KGHSH, CDR2 LQKENI. The CDR3 coding sequence is TGTGCCAGCTCACCAGGGACAGGGGGCTCTGGGGCCAACGTCCTGACTTTC. Protein sequence: CASSPGTGGSGANVLTF.

This sequence joins TRBV5-4 and TRBJ1-5, with D maybe TRBD1 (6 bases). This CDR3 spans 16 amino acids. V lost 0 bases and J 1 base, leaving 11 bases between the germline ends. Looked up from germline, CDR1 is SGHNT and CDR2 is YYREEE (reference sequence). The CDR3, as DNA: TGTGCCAGCAGCTTGGGGGGGGGCTCAAGCAATCAGCCCCAGCATTTT. It codes for CASSLGGGSSNQPQHF.

The chain recombines TRBV7-9 with TRBJ2-1; 9 bases align to TRBD1. V gave up 5 bases and J gave up 6 bases; unmatched junction bases: 5. CDR1 is SEHNR and CDR2 is FQNEAQ in the germline V gene (reference sequence). The CDR3 length is 14 residues. DNA of the CDR3: TGTGCCAGCAGCCGTCGACAGGGGGGCAATGAGCAGTTCTTC. It specifies CASSRRQGGNEQFF.

The chain recombines TRBV18 with TRBJ2-3; D gene ambiguous. The V end was cut by 0 bases, the J end by 0 bases, with 13 bases between. The germline V gene has CDR1 KGHSH and CDR2 LQKENI. CDR3 length equals 17 residues. The CDR3 nucleotides are TGTGCCAGCTCACCACCGGTCACGATAGCTAGCACAGATACGCAGTATTTT. Its translation is CASSPPVTIASTDTQYF.

This chain uses TRBV30 with TRBJ2-2, with D maybe TRBD2 (6 bases). CDR1 and CDR2 (germline): GTSNPN, SVGIG (reference sequence). The CDR3 spans 15 residues. The ends were cut back, 6 bases at V and 0 bases at J, with 14 bases in the middle. The CDR3 is CACRKGLSNTGELFF. The CDR3 DNA reads as TGTGCCTGTCGCAAGGGACTCTCGAACACCGGGGAGCTGTTTTTT.